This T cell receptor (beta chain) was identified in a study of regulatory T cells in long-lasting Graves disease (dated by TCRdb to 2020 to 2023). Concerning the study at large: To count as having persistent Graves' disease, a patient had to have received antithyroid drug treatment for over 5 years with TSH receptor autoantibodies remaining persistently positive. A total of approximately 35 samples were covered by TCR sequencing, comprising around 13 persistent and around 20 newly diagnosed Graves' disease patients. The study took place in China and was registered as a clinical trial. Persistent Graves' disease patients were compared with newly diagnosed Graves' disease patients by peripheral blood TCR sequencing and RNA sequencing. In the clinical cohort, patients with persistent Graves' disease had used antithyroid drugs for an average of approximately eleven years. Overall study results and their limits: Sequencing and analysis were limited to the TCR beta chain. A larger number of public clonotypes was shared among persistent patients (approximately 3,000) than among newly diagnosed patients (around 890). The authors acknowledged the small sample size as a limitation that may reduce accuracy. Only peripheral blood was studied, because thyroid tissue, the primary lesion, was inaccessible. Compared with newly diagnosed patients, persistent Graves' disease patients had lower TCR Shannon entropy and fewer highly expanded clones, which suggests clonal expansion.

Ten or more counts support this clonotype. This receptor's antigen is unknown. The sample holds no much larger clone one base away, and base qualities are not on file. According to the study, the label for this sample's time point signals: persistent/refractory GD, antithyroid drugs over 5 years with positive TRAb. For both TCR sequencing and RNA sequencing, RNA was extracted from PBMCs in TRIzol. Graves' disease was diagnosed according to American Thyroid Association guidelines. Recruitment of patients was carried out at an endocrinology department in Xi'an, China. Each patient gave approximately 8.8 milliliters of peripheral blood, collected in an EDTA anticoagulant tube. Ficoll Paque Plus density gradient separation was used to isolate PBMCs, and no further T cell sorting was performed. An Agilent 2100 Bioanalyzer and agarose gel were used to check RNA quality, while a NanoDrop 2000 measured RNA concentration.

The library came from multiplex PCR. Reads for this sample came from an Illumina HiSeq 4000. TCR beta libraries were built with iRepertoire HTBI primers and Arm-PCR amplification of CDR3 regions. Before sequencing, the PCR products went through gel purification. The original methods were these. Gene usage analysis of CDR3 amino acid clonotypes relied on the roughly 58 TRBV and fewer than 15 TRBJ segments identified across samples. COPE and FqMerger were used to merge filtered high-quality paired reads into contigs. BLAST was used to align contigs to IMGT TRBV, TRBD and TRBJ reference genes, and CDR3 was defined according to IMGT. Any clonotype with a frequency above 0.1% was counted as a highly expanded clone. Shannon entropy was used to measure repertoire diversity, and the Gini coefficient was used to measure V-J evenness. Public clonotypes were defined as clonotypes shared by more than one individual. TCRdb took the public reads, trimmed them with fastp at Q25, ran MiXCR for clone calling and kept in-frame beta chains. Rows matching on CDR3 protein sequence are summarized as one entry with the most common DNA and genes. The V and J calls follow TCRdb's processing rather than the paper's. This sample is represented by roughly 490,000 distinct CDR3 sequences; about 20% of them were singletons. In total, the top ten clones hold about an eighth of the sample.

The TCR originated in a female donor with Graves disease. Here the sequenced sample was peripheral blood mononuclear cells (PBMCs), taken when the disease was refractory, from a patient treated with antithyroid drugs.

The CDR3 amino acid sequence is: CASSVTGSGNTIYF. The nucleotides are TGTGCCAGCAGTGTGACAGGGTCCGGAAACACCATATATTTT. The rearranged segments are TRBV28 and TRBJ1-3; 7 of the junction bases match TRBD1. Via the germline V gene, CDR1 is MDHEN and CDR2 SYDVKM. V and J are trimmed by 5 bases and 4 bases, and the gene matches miss 5 bases of the junction. The CDR3 goes from the cysteine to the phenylalanine over 14 residues. Only CDR3 DNA remains: 42 bases, in frame from the first base.